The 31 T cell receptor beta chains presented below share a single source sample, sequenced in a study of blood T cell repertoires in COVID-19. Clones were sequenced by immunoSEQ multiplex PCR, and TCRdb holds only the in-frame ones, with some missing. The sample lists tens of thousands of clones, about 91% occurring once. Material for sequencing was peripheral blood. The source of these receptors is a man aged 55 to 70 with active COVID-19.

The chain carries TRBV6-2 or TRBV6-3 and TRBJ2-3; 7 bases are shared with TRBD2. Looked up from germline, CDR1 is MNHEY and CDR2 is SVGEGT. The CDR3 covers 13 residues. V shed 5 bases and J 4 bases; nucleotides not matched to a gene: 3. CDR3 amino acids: CASSLAEADTQYF. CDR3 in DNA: TGTGCCAGCAGTCTAGCGGAAGCAGATACGCAGTATTTT.

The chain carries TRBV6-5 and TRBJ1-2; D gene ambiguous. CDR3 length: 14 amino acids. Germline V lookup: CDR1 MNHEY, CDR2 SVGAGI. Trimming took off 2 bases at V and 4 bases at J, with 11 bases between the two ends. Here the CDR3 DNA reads TGTGCCAGCAGTTACGGGCCAGAGACCTATGGCTACACCTTC. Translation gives CASSYGPETYGYTF.

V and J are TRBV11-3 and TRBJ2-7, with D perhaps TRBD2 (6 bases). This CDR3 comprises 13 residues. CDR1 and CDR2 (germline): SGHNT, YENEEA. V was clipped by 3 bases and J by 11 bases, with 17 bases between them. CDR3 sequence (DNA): TGTGCCAGCAGCTTGGAAAACGGCGGGGAAGAGTACTTC. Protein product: CASSLENGGEEYF.

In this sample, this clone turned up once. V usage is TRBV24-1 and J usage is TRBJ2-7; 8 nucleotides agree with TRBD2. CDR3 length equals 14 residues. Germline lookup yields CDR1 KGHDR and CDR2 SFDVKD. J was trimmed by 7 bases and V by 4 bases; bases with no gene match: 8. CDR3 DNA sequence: TGTGCCACCAGTGACGCCACTAGCGGTCTTGAGCAGTACTTC. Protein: CATSDATSGLEQYF.

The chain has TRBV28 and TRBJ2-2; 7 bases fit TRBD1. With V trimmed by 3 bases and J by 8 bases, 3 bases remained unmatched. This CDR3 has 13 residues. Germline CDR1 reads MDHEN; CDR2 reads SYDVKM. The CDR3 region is CASSFRGLGELFF. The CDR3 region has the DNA TGTGCCAGCAGTTTTAGGGGGCTGGGGGAGCTGTTTTTT.

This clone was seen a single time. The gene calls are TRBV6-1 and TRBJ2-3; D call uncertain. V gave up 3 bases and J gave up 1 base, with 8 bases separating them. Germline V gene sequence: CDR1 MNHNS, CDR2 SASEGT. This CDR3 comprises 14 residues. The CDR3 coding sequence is TGTGCCAGCAGTGACCTGCAGGGCACAGATACGCAGTATTTT. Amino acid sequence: CASSDLQGTDTQYF.

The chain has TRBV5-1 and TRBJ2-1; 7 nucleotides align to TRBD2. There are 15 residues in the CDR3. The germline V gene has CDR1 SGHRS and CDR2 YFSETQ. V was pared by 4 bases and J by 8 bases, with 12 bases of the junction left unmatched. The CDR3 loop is CASSPRTRIVDEQFF. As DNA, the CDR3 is TGCGCCAGCAGCCCTAGGACTAGAATTGTGGATGAGCAGTTCTTC.

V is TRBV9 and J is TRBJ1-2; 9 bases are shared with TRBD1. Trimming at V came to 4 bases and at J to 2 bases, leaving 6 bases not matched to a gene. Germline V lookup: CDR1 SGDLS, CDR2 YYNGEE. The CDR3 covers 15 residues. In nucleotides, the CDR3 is TGTGCCAGCAGCCCGATGGGACAGGGAAACTATGGCTACACCTTC. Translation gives CASSPMGQGNYGYTF.

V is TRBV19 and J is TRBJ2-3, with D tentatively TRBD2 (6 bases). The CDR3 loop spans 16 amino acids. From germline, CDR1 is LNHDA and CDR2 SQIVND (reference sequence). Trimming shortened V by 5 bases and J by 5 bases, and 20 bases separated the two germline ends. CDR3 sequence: CASSVRLVARGDTQYF. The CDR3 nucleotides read TGTGCCAGTAGTGTTCGACTAGTCGCGAGGGGAGATACGCAGTATTTT.

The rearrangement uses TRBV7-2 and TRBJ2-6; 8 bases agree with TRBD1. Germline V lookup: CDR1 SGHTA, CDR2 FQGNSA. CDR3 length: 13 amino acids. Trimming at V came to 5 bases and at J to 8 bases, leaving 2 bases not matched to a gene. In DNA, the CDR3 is TGTGCCAGCAGCCCCAGGGGGCCCAACGTCCTGACTTTC. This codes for CASSPRGPNVLTF.

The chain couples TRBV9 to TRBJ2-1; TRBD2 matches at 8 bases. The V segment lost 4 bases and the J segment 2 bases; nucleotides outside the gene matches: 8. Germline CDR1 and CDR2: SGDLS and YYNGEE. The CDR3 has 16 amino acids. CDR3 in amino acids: CASSLLTGGAYNEQFF. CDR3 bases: TGTGCCAGCAGCCTACTTACGGGAGGGGCCTACAATGAGCAGTTCTTC. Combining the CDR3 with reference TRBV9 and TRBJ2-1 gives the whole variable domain DSGVTQTPKHLITATGQRVTLRCSPRSGDLSVYWYQQSLDQGLQFLIQYYNGEERAKGNILERFSAQQFPDLHSELNLSSLELGDSALYFCASSLLTGGAYNEQFFGPGTRLTVL.

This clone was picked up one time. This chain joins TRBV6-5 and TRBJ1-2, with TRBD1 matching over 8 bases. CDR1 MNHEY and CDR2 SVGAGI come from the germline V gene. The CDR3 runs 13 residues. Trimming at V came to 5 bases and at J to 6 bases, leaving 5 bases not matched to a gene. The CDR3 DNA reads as TGTGCCAGCAGTACGAGGACAGGGAATGGCTACACCTTC. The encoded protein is CASSTRTGNGYTF.

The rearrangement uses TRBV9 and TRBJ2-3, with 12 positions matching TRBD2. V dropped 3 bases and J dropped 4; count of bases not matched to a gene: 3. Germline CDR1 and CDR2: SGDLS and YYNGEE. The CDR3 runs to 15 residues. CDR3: CASSGLAGVADTQYF. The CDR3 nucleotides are TGTGCCAGCAGCGGACTAGCGGGAGTTGCAGATACGCAGTATTTT.

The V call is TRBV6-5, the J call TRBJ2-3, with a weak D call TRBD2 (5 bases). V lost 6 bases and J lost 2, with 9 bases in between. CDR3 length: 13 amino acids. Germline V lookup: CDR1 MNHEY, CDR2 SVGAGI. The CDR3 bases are TGTGCCAGCAGCCTAGGACTCACAGATACGCAGTATTTT. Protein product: CASSLGLTDTQYF.

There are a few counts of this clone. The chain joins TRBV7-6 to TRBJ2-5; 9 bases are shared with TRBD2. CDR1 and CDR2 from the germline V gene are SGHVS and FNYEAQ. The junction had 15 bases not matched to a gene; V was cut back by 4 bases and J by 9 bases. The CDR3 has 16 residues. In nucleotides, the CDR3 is TGTGCCAGCAGCTACATCAGCGGGGGGTCCCTGTCTGCCCAGTACTTC. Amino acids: CASSYISGGSLSAQYF.

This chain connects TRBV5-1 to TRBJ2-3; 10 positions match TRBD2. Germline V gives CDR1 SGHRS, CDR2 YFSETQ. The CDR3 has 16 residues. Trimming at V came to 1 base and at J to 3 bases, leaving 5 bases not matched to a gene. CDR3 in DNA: TGCGCCAGCAGCTTGTTTGGGACTAGCGCGACAGATACGCAGTATTTT. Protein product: CASSLFGTSATDTQYF. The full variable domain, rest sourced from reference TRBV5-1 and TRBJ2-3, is KAGVTQTPRYLIKTRGQQVTLSCSPISGHRSVSWYQQTPGQGLQFLFEYFSETQRNKGNFPGRFSGRQFSNSRSEMNVSTLELGDSALYLCASSLFGTSATDTQYFGPGTRLTVL.

The CDR3 sequence is CSATGGSGYTF. The CDR3 DNA sequence: TGCAGTGCTACAGGGGGTTCGGGCTACACCTTC. The genes are TRBV20-1 and TRBJ1-2; 7 bases line up with TRBD1. V lost 4 bases, J lost 8 bases, and 4 bases stayed unmatched. Germline V gives CDR1 DFQATT, CDR2 SNEGSKA (reference sequence). The CDR3 sequence is 11 residues long.

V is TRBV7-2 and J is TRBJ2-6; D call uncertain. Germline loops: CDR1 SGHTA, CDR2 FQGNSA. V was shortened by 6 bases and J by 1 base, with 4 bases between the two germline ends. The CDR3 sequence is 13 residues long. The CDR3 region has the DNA TGTGCCAGCAGTCGTTCTGGGGCCAACGTCCTGACTTTC. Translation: CASSRSGANVLTF.

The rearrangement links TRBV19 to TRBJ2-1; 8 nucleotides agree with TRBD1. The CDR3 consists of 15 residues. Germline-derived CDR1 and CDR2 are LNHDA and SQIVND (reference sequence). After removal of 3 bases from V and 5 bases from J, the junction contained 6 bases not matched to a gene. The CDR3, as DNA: TGTGCCAGTAGTATTTGGACAGGGCTAGACAATGAGCAGTTCTTC. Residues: CASSIWTGLDNEQFF.

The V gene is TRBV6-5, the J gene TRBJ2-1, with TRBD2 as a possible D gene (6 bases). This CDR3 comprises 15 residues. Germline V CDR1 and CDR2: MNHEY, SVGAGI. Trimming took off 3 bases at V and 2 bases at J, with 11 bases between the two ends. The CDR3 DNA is TGTGCCAGCAGTTATCGGGGGACCCCCTACAATGAGCAGTTCTTC. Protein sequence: CASSYRGTPYNEQFF.

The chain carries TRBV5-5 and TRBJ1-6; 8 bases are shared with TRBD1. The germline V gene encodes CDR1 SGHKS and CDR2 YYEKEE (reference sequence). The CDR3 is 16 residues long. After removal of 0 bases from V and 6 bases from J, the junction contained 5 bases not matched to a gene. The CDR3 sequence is CASSLGTGITNSPLHF. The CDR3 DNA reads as TGTGCCAGCAGCTTGGGGACAGGGATAACTAATTCACCCCTCCACTTT.

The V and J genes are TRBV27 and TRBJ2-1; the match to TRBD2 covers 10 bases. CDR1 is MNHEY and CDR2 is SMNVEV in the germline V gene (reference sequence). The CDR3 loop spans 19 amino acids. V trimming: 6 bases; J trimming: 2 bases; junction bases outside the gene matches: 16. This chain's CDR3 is CASRLRDPQREGPYNEQFF. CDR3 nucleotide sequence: TGTGCCAGCAGATTACGCGACCCTCAGCGGGAGGGACCCTACAATGAGCAGTTCTTC.

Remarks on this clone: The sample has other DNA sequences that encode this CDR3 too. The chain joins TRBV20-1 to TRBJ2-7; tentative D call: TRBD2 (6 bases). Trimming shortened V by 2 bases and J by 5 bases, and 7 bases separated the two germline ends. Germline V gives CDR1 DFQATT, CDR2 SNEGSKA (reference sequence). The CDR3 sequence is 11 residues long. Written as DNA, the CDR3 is TGCAGTGCTAGAAGCGGGCACGAGCAGTACTTC. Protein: CSARSGHEQYF.

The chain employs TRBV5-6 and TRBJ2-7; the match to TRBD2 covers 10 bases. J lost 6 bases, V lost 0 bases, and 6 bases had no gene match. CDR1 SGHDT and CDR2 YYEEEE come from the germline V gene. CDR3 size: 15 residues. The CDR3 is CASSLEGLAGVEQYF. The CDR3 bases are TGTGCCAGCAGCTTGGAAGGCCTAGCGGGAGTCGAGCAGTACTTC.

The CDR3 region is CALDSYEQYF. Here the CDR3 DNA reads TGTGCCTTAGACTCATACGAGCAGTACTTC. This rearrangement joins TRBV30 to TRBJ2-7; no reliable D call. Germline CDR1 is GTSNPN and CDR2 is SVGIG (reference sequence). V was pared by 7 bases and J by 4 bases, with 8 bases between. The CDR3 runs 10 residues. The complete variable domain, with remaining parts taken from reference TRBV30 and TRBJ2-7, reads SQTIHQWPATLVQPVGSPLSLECTVEGTSNPNLYWYRQAAGRGLQLLFYSVGIGQISSEVPQNLSASRPQDRQFILSSKKLLLSDSGFYLCALDSYEQYFGPGTRLTVT.

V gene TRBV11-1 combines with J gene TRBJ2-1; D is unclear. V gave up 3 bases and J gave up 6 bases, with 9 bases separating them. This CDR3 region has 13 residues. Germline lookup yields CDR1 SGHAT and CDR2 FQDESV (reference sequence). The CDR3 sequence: CASSFDSANEQFF. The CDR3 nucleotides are TGTGCCAGCAGCTTCGACTCCGCCAATGAGCAGTTCTTC.

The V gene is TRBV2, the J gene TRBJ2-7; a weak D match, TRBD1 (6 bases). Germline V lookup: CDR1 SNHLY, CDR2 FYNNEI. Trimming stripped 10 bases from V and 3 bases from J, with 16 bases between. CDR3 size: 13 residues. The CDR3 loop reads CATQDSPRYEQYF. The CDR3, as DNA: TGTGCCACTCAGGACAGCCCTCGCTACGAGCAGTACTTC. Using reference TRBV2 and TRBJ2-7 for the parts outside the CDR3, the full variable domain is EPEVTQTPSHQVTQMGQEVILRCVPISNHLYFYWYRQILGQKVEFLVSFYNNEISEKSEIFDDQFSVERPDGSNFTLKIRSTKLEDSAMYFCATQDSPRYEQYFGPGTRLTVT.

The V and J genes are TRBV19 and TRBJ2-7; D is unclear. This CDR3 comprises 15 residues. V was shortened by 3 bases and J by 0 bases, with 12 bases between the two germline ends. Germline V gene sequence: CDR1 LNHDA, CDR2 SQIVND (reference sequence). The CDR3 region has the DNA TGTGCCAGTAGTATTTCCGGTAGCAGCTCCTACGAGCAGTACTTC. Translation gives CASSISGSSSYEQYF.

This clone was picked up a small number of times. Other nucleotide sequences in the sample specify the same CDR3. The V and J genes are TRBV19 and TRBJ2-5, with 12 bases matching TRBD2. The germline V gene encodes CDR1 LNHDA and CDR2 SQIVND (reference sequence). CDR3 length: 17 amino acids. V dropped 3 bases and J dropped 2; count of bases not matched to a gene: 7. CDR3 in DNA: TGTGCCAGTAGTATCGGACTAGCGGGGTTAACTCAAGAGACCCAGTACTTC. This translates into CASSIGLAGLTQETQYF. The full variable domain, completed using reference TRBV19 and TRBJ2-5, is DGGITQSPKYLFRKEGQNVTLSCEQNLNHDAMYWYRQDPGQGLRLIYYSQIVNDFQKGDIAEGYSVSREKKESFPLTVTSAQKNPTAFYLCASSIGLAGLTQETQYFGPGTRLLVL.

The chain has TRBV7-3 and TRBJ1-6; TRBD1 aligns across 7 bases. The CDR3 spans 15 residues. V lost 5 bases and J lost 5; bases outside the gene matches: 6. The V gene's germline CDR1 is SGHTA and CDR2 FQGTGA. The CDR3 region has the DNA TGTGCCAGCAGCCGATCCGGGACAGATAATTCACCCCTCCACTTT. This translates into CASSRSGTDNSPLHF. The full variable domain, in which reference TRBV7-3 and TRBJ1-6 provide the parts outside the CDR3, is GAGVSQTPSNKVTEKGKYVELRCDPISGHTALYWYRQSLGQGPEFLIYFQGTGAADDSGLPNDRFFAVRPEGSVSTLKIQRTERGDSAVYLCASSRSGTDNSPLHFGNGTRLTVT.

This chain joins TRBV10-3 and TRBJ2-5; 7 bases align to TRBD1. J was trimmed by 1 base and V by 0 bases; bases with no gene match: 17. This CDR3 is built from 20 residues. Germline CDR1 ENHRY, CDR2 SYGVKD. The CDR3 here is CAISESAVAGGSGRQETQYF. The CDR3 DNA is TGTGCCATCAGTGAGTCGGCCGTGGCAGGGGGAAGTGGGCGCCAAGAGACCCAGTACTTC.